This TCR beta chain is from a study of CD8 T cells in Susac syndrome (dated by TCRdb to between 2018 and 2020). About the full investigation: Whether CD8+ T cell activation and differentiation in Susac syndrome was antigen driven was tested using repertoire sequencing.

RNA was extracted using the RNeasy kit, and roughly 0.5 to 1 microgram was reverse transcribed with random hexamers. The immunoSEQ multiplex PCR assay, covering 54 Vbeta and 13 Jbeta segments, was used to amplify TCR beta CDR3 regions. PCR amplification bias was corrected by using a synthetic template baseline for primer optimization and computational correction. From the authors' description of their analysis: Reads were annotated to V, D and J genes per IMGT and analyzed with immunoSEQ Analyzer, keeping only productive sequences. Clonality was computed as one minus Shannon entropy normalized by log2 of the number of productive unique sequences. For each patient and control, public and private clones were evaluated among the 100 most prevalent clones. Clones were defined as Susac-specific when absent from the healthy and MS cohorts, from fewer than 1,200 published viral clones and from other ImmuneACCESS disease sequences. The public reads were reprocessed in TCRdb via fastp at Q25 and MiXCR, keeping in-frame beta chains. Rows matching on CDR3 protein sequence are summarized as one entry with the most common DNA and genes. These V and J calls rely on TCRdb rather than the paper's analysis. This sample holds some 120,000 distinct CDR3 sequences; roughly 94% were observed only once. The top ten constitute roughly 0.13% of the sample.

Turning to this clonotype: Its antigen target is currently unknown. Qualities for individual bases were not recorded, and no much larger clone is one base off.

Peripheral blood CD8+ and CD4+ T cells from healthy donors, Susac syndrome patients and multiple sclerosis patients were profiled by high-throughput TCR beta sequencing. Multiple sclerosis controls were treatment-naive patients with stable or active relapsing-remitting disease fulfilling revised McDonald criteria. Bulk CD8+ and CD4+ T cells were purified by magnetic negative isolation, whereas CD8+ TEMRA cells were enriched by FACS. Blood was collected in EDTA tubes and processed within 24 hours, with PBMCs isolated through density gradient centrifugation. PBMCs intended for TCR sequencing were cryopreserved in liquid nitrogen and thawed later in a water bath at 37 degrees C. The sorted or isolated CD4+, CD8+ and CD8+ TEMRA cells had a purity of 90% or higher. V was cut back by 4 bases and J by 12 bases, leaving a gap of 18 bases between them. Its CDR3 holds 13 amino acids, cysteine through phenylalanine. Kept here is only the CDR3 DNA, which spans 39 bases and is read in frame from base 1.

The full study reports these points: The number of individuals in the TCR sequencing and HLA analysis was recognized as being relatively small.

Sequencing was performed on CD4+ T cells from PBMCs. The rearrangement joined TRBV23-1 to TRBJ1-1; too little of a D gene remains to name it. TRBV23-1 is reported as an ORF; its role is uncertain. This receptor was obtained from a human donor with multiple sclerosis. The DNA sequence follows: TGCGCCAGCAGTCTCGTAGGTACGCGAAGGACTTTCTTT. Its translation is CASSLVGTRRTFF.